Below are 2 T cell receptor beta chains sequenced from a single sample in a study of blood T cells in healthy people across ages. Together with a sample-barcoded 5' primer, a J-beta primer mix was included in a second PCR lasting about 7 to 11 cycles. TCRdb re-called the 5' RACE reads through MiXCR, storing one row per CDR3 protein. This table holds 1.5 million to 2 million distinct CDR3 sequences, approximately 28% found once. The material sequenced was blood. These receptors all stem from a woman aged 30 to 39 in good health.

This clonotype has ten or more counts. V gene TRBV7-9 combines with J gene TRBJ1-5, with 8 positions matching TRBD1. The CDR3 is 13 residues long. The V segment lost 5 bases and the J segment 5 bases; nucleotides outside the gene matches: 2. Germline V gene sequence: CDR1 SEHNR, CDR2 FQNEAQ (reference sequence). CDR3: CASSETGDQPQHF. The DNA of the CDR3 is TGTGCCAGCAGCGAGACAGGGGATCAGCCCCAGCATTTT.

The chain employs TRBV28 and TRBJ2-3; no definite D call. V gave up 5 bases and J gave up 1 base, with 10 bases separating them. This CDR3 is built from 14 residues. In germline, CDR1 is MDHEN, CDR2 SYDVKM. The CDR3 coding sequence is TGTGCCAGCAGTGAGCTTGATGGCACAGATACGCAGTATTTT. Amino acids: CASSELDGTDTQYF.